This T cell receptor beta chain is from a study of Ad26.COV2.S vaccination and SARS-CoV-2 variants. Findings of the study overall: Breadth and depth estimates from TCRs may understate total T cell responses. Participants given vaccine showed non-spike TCR breadth similar to that of placebo recipients. After vaccination, reports described spike-specific CD8+ and CD4+ T cell responses as showing substantial breadth.

A word on this clone: Its antigen is unidentified.

The CDR3 is made up of 13 amino acids. V lost 5 bases and J lost 6, with 11 bases in between. Clones were sequenced by immunoSEQ multiplex PCR, and TCRdb holds only the in-frame ones, with some missing. The repertoire has about 350,000 clones, approximately 90% of them found once; the top ten carry 3.9%. Sequenced here: peripheral blood, sampled after recovery from COVID-19. The V gene is TRBV12-3 or TRBV12-4, the J gene TRBJ1-5; D remains unclear. The clonotype comes from a human donor who had recovered from COVID-19. CDR3 region: CASSRRGGQPQHF. The CDR3 coding sequence is TGTGCCAGCAGTCGACGGGGTGGTCAGCCCCAGCATTTT.